A single T cell receptor (beta chain) is shown here with its context. Time point noted: inflamed ileum from the surgical specimen. The sample originates from a study of T cell repertoires in ileal Crohn's disease. The assay was immunoSEQ multiplex PCR, and TCRdb's table has in-frame clones only and misses some. This sample has approximately 5,700 clones, with roughly three quarters found just once. The specimen sequenced was ileal tissue. The receptor was derived from an adult with Crohn's disease.

CDR3 sequence (DNA): TGTGCCAGCAGCACAAGTGGGGGGCGAGGAGCTTTCTTT. Translation gives CASSTSGGRGAFF. The chain joins TRBV6-5 to TRBJ1-1, with a tentative D call TRBD1 (6 bases). Germline V gene sequence: CDR1 MNHEY, CDR2 SVGAGI. V lost 6 bases to trimming and J lost 10 bases, with 18 bases between them. The CDR3 loop spans 13 amino acids.